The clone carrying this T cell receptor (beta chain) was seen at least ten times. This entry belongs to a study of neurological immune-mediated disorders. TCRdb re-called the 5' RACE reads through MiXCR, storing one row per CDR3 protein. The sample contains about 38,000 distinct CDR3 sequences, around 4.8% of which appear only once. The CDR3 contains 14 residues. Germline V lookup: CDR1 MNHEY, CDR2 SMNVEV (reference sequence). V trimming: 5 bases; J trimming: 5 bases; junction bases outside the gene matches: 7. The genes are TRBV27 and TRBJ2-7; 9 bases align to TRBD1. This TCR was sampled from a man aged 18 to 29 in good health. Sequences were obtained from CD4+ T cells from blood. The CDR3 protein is CASSQGQGNHEQYF. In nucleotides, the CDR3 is TGTGCCAGCAGTCAGGGACAGGGAAACCACGAGCAGTACTTC.